A single sample is the source of the 30 T cell receptor beta chains below, sequenced in a study of T cells after posttransplantation cyclophosphamide. The table came from immunoSEQ multiplex PCR; TCRdb's copy has only in-frame clones and leaves some out. The sample has approximately 3,800 clones, more than 70% seen once. Controls had myeloablative marrow grafts with methotrexate and calcineurin inhibitor, sampled at 1 year. The sequences come from PBMCs, collected after allogeneic stem cell transplant with calcineurin inhibitor and methotrexate. The receptors come from a female patient aged 50-60 years who received an allogeneic stem cell transplant from an unrelated donor, was CMV-positive, and had acute and chronic GVHD. The graft donor may have contributed some T cells.

V is TRBV7-9 and J is TRBJ2-2, with D perhaps matching TRBD2 (5 bases). CDR3 length: 15 amino acids. Germline V gene sequence: CDR1 SEHNR, CDR2 FQNEAQ (reference sequence). V lost 2 bases and J 3 bases, leaving 10 bases between the germline ends. As DNA, the CDR3 is TGTGCCAGCAGCTTACGGGAACTGGACACCGGGGAGCTGTTTTTT. This codes for CASSLRELDTGELFF.

The chain joins TRBV30 to TRBJ2-5; 10 positions agree with TRBD1. The CDR3 contains 17 residues. Trimming cost V 0 bases and J 5 bases; bases outside gene matches: 12. The germline gives CDR1 GTSNPN, CDR2 SVGIG (reference sequence). CDR3 in amino acids: CAWSVGVWTGGPETQYF. The CDR3 nucleotides read TGTGCCTGGAGTGTGGGGGTTTGGACAGGGGGGCCGGAGACCCAGTACTTC.

The genes are TRBV28 and TRBJ2-7, with 7 bases matching TRBD1. Trimming at V came to 5 bases and at J to 2 bases, leaving 6 bases not matched to a gene. CDR3 size: 14 residues. Germline lookup yields CDR1 MDHEN and CDR2 SYDVKM. The CDR3 sequence: CASSPGTETYEQYF. The CDR3 nucleotides read TGTGCCAGCAGTCCCGGGACAGAGACCTACGAGCAGTACTTC.

This chain joins TRBV9 and TRBJ2-3; the match to TRBD2 covers 9 bases. CDR1 is SGDLS and CDR2 is YYNGEE in the germline V gene. V lost 2 bases to trimming and J lost 5 bases; unmatched junction nucleotides: 6. The CDR3 covers 15 residues. The CDR3 DNA sequence: TGTGCCAGCAGCGTCCGTCTAGCGGGGATAGATACGCAGTATTTT. This encodes CASSVRLAGIDTQYF.

This clone appeared once. V is TRBV5-1 and J is TRBJ1-1; 8 bases fit TRBD1. Germline V gene lookup returns CDR1 SGHRS and CDR2 YFSETQ. With 8 bases clipped from V and 4 bases from J, the junction kept 10 bases outside the gene matches. The CDR3 is made up of 14 amino acids. CDR3 nucleotides: TGCGCCAGTAATCCAGGGGGCGCTCTCACTGAAGCTTTCTTT. It translates to CASNPGGALTEAFF.

The chain links TRBV7-3 to TRBJ2-5, with TRBD2 matching 14 bases. With 3 bases clipped from V and 4 bases from J, the junction kept 4 bases outside the gene matches. The CDR3 consists of 16 residues. Looked up from germline, CDR1 is SGHTA and CDR2 is FQGTGA. The CDR3 spells CASSLGLAGAGETQYF. CDR3 coding DNA: TGTGCCAGCAGCTTGGGACTAGCGGGGGCTGGAGAGACCCAGTACTTC.

This chain joins TRBV6-5 and TRBJ1-1, with 9 bases that match TRBD1. The germline gives CDR1 MNHEY, CDR2 SVGAGI. Unmatched junction bases numbered 5, after V lost 1 base and J lost 5 bases. The length of the CDR3 is 15 residues. Here the CDR3 DNA reads TGTGCCAGCAGTTACTACAGGGGGCGAAATACTGAAGCTTTCTTT. Its protein is CASSYYRGRNTEAFF.

This chain connects TRBV5-1 to TRBJ2-7; TRBD1 matches at 7 bases. The trim removed 3 bases at V and 1 base at J, leaving 4 bases unmatched. The germline CDR1 and CDR2 sequences are SGHRS and YFSETQ. The CDR3 spans 14 residues. The CDR3 sequence is CASSSGTVSYEQYF. Written as DNA, the CDR3 is TGCGCCAGCAGCTCCGGGACAGTTTCCTACGAGCAGTACTTC.

A note on this clone: Other nucleotide sequences from this sample produce the same CDR3. The gene calls are TRBV7-5 and TRBJ1-5; the listed D gene, TRBD1, was not tested against the DNA. TRBV7-5 is termed a pseudogene. This CDR3 contains 17 residues. CDR3 sequence (DNA): TGTGTCAGAAGCCGCGGCGGGACAGGGGTCTGTAATCAGCCCCAGCATTTT. The encoded protein is CVRSRGGTGVCNQPQHF.

The V call is TRBV19, the J call TRBJ1-3; 8 nucleotides align to TRBD1. V lost 4 bases and J lost 2; bases outside the gene matches: 7. The CDR3 extends over 16 amino acids. Germline V gene data show CDR1 as LNHDA and CDR2 as SQIVND (reference sequence). DNA for the CDR3: TGTGCCAGTAGTACCGGACAGGGAAGGACTGGAAACACCATATATTTT. Translated: CASSTGQGRTGNTIYF.

This clone appeared once. J is TRBJ2-7 and V is TRBV28; TRBD1 matches 11 bases. The CDR3 consists of 17 residues. With V trimmed by 4 bases and J by 3 bases, 11 bases remained unmatched. Germline CDR1 is MDHEN and CDR2 is SYDVKM. The CDR3 protein is CASSYSRIGTGGYEQYF. CDR3 bases: TGTGCCAGCAGTTACTCTAGGATCGGGACAGGGGGCTACGAGCAGTACTTC.

V and J are TRBV10-1 and TRBJ1-5, with 7 bases lining up with TRBD1. This CDR3 spans 16 amino acids. Germline V gene lookup returns CDR1 WNHNN and CDR2 SYGVQD (reference sequence). After removal of 5 bases from V and 4 bases from J, the junction contained 11 bases not matched to a gene. In nucleotides, the CDR3 is TGCGCCAGCAGTCCGGGACAGACTCCTTGGAATCAGCCCCAGCATTTT. It codes for CASSPGQTPWNQPQHF.

The CDR3 bases are TGTGCCAGCAGCCCCGGGACAGAGAGAAACTATGGCTACACCTTC. This gives the protein CASSPGTERNYGYTF. This chain joins TRBV11-1 and TRBJ1-2; TRBD1 matches at 7 bases. CDR1 and CDR2 (germline): SGHAT, FQDESV (reference sequence). After removal of 5 bases from V and 2 bases from J, the junction contained 8 bases not matched to a gene. The CDR3 runs 15 residues.

V and J are TRBV11-2 and TRBJ1-2, with 7 bases that match TRBD1. The length of the CDR3 is 15 residues. CDR1 and CDR2 (germline): SGHAT, FQNNGV. After removal of 2 bases from V and 7 bases from J, the junction contained 10 bases not matched to a gene. The CDR3 nucleotides read TGTGCCAGCAGCTTAAGACAGGGTGGCCTGGGTGGCTACACCTTC. Its protein is CASSLRQGGLGGYTF.

This clone has only one observation. The rearrangement links TRBV18 to TRBJ2-1, with a weak D call TRBD1 (5 bases). Germline loops: CDR1 KGHSH, CDR2 LQKENI. CDR3 size: 14 residues. Trimming removed 3 bases from V and 3 bases from J, with 9 bases in between. The CDR3, as DNA: TGTGCCAGCTCACCTCTAGACAGCTACAATGAGCAGTTCTTC. It codes for CASSPLDSYNEQFF.

The genes are TRBV9 and TRBJ2-7, with D possibly matching TRBD1 (5 bases). The CDR3 covers 12 residues. CDR1 is SGDLS, CDR2 YYNGEE, per germline. V shed 3 bases and J shed 3 bases, with 7 bases lying between them. CDR3 in amino acids: CASSATGYEQYF. CDR3 DNA: TGTGCCAGCAGCGCAACAGGCTACGAGCAGTACTTC.

CDR3 nucleotide sequence: TGCGCCAGCAGCTTGTCACCGGGACAGGGAAATTCACCCCTCCACTTT. Residues: CASSLSPGQGNSPLHF. The V gene is TRBV5-1, the J gene TRBJ1-6; 9 bases are a match to TRBD1. Per the germline V gene, CDR1 is SGHRS and CDR2 is YFSETQ. Trimming took 1 base from V and 7 from J; bases not matched to a gene: 6. The CDR3 has 16 residues.

The chain joins TRBV4-1 to TRBJ2-7; TRBD2 aligns across 8 bases. CDR3 length equals 15 residues. J was trimmed by 5 bases and V by 3 bases; bases with no gene match: 9. CDR1 is MGHRA and CDR2 is YSYEKL in the germline V gene. CDR3 loop: CASSHPTGRAHEQYF. CDR3 nucleotide sequence: TGCGCCAGCAGCCACCCCACCGGGAGGGCCCACGAGCAGTACTTC.

The V call is TRBV6-1, the J call TRBJ2-1; 11 bases line up with TRBD1. The trim removed 4 bases at V and 9 bases at J, leaving 8 bases unmatched. The CDR3 runs to 15 residues. Germline V gene sequence: CDR1 MNHNS, CDR2 SASEGT. In DNA, the CDR3 is TGTGCCAGCAGTGGCCGGGACAGGGGGAGGAGTGAGCAGTTCTTC. Translation: CASSGRDRGRSEQFF.

The chain has TRBV7-8 and TRBJ2-2; 8 bases are shared with TRBD1. This CDR3 is built from 15 residues. Per germline, CDR1 SGHVS and CDR2 FQNEAQ. Trimming cost V 2 bases and J 8 bases; bases outside gene matches: 7. CDR3 region: CASSLRTGQGGELFF. In nucleotides, the CDR3 is TGTGCCAGCAGCTTACGGACAGGGCAAGGTGGGGAGCTGTTTTTT.

V is TRBV29-1 and J is TRBJ1-1; maybe TRBD1 (5 bases). V was pared by 4 bases and J by 3 bases, with 9 bases between. The length of the CDR3 is 12 residues. Germline CDR1 SQVTM, CDR2 ANQGSEA. Here the CDR3 reads CSVAGWDTEAFF. In DNA form, the CDR3 reads TGCAGCGTTGCAGGGTGGGACACTGAAGCTTTCTTT.

The chain combines TRBV5-4 with TRBJ2-2; the D gene is possibly TRBD1 (6 bases). The V end lost 0 bases, the J end lost 4 bases, and 13 bases lay between the germline ends. CDR1 SGHNT and CDR2 YYREEE come from the germline V gene (reference sequence). The CDR3 extends over 16 amino acids. CDR3 DNA: TGTGCCAGCAGCTTGGAGGGACACGGACTCACCGGGGAGCTGTTTTTT. Residues: CASSLEGHGLTGELFF.

This chain joins TRBV7-7 and TRBJ2-7, with 8 positions matching TRBD2. The germline gives CDR1 SSHAT, CDR2 FNYEAQ (reference sequence). The CDR3 is made up of 15 amino acids. The trim removed 4 bases at V and 3 bases at J, leaving 8 bases unmatched. This CDR3 is CASSSWGAGVYEQYF. DNA for the CDR3: TGTGCCAGCAGCTCGTGGGGAGCGGGGGTCTACGAGCAGTACTTC.

The V and J genes are TRBV10-2 and TRBJ2-7, with a weak D call TRBD1 (6 bases). The CDR3 has 13 amino acids. V lost 7 bases and J lost 3, with 13 bases in between. Germline values: CDR1 WSHSY, CDR2 SAAADI. The CDR3 region is CASKSGQNYEQYF. The CDR3 nucleotides are TGCGCCAGCAAATCGGGACAAAACTACGAGCAGTACTTC.

This clone was seen a few times. The V gene is TRBV9, the J gene TRBJ1-2; D unresolved. The V gene lost 2 bases and the J gene lost 4 bases, with 12 bases spanning the gap. Germline CDR1 SGDLS, CDR2 YYNGEE. CDR3 length equals 14 residues. The CDR3 nucleotides are TGTGCCAGCAGCGTCCCGACGGCGGGCTATGGCTACACCTTC. Protein product: CASSVPTAGYGYTF.

V usage is TRBV7-2 and J usage is TRBJ2-4; D possibly corresponds to TRBD2 (7 bases). Germline CDR1 is SGHTA and CDR2 is FQGNSA. Between the trimmed V and J ends, which lost 5 bases and 9 bases, there was a span of 20 bases. The CDR3 sequence is 15 residues long. The DNA for the CDR3 is TGTGCCAGCAGCCAAGGGGGGGCCAATGGTTTCATTCAGTACTTC. Encoded protein: CASSQGGANGFIQYF.

The rearrangement uses TRBV28 and TRBJ1-4; no reliable D call. The CDR3 spans 15 residues. V was shortened by 3 bases and J by 5 bases, with 13 bases between the two germline ends. The germline gives CDR1 MDHEN, CDR2 SYDVKM. The CDR3 DNA follows: TGTGCCAGCAGTTTGGCAGGAGGATCCAATGAAAAACTGTTTTTT. Translation: CASSLAGGSNEKLFF. The full variable domain, its missing parts supplied by reference TRBV28 and TRBJ1-4, is DVKVTQSSRYLVKRTGEKVFLECVQDMDHENMFWYRQDPGLGLRLIYFSYDVKMKEKGDIPEGYSVSREKKERFSLILESASTNQTSMYLCASSLAGGSNEKLFFGSGTQLSVL.

This chain's CDR3 is CASSTWDSLYNEQFF. In DNA, the CDR3 is TGCGCCAGCAGCACCTGGGACAGCCTGTACAATGAGCAGTTCTTC. This chain joins TRBV4-1 and TRBJ2-1, with 7 bases matching TRBD1. Germline V lookup: CDR1 MGHRA, CDR2 YSYEKL. V gave up 5 bases and J gave up 4 bases; unmatched junction bases: 8. The CDR3 has 15 residues.

This clone was seen just once. The chain links TRBV5-6 to TRBJ1-5, with 7 bases lining up with TRBD1. Germline lookup yields CDR1 SGHDT and CDR2 YYEEEE. V trimming: 4 bases; J trimming: 4 bases; junction bases outside the gene matches: 5. This CDR3 comprises 14 residues. This CDR3 reads CASSRRGINQPQHF. CDR3 DNA: TGTGCCAGCAGCCGCAGGGGGATAAATCAGCCCCAGCATTTT.

V gene TRBV7-3 combines with J gene TRBJ2-3; 9 bases agree with TRBD2. CDR3 length equals 16 residues. The germline V gene encodes CDR1 SGHTA and CDR2 FQGTGA. V lost 0 bases, J lost 3 bases, and 4 bases stayed unmatched. The CDR3 loop reads CASSLTGTSGTDTQYF. For the CDR3, the DNA is TGTGCCAGCAGCTTAACTGGTACTAGCGGGACAGATACGCAGTATTTT.